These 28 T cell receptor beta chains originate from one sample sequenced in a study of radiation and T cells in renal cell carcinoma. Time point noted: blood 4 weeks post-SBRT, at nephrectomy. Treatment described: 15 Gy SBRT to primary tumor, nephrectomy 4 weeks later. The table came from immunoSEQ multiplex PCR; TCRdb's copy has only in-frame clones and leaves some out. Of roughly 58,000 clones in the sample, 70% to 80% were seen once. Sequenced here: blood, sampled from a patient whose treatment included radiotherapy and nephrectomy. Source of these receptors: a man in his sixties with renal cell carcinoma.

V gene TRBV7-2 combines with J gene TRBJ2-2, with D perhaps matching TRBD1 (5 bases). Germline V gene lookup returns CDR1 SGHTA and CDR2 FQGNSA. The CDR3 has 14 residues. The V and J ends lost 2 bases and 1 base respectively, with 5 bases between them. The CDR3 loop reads CASSLTGNTGELFF. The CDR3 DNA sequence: TGTGCCAGCAGCTTAACAGGGAACACCGGGGAGCTGTTTTTT.

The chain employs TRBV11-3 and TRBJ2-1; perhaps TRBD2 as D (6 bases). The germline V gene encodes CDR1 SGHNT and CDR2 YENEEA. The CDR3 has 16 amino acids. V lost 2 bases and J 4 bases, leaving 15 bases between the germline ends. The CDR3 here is CASSLFGGGLYNEQFF. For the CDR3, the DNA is TGTGCCAGCAGCTTATTTGGGGGAGGCTTATACAATGAGCAGTTCTTC.

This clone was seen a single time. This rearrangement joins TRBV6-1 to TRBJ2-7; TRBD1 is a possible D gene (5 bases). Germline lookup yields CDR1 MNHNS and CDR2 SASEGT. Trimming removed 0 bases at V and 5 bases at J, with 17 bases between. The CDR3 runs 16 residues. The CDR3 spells CASSEARGRAPHEQYV. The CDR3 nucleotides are TGTGCCAGCAGTGAAGCGCGAGGCAGGGCGCCCCACGAGCAGTACGTC.

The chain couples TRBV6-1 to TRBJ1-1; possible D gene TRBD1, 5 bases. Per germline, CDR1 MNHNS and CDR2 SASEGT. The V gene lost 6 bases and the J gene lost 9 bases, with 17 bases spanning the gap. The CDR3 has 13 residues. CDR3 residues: CASSEALQDKAFF. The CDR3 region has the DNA TGTGCCAGCAGCGAGGCCCTGCAGGACAAAGCTTTCTTT.

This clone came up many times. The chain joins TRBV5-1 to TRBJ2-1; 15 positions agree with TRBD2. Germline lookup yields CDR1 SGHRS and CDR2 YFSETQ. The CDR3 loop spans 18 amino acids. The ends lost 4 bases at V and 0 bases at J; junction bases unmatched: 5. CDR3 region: CASSIGTSGRSSYNEQFF. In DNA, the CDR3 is TGCGCCAGCAGCATTGGGACTAGCGGGAGGAGCTCCTACAATGAGCAGTTCTTC.

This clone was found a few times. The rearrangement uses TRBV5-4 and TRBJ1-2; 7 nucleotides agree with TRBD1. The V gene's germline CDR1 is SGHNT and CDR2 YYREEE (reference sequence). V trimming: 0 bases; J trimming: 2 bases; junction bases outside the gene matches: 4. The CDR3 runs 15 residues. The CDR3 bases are TGTGCCAGCAGCTTGGAGGGGGCCAGGAACTATGGCTACACCTTC. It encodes CASSLEGARNYGYTF.

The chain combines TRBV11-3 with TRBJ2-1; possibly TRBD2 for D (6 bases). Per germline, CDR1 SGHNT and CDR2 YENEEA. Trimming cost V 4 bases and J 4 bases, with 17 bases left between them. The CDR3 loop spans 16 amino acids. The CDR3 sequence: CASSSRGSGSYNEQFF. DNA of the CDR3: TGTGCCAGCAGCTCTAGAGGTAGCGGATCTTACAATGAGCAGTTCTTC.

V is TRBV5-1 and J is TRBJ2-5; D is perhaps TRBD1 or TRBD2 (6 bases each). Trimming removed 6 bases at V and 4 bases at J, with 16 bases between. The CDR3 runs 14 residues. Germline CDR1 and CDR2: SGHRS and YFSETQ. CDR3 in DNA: TGCGCCAGCACCCAGTCCGGGGGCGGAGAGACCCAGTACTTC. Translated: CASTQSGGGETQYF.

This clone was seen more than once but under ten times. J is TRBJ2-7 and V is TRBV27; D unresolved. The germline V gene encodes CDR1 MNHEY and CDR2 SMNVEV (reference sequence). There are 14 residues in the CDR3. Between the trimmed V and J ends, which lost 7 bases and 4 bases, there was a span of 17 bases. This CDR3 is CASTHRAGGYEQYF. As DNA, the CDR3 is TGTGCCAGCACCCATCGGGCAGGCGGATACGAGCAGTACTTC.

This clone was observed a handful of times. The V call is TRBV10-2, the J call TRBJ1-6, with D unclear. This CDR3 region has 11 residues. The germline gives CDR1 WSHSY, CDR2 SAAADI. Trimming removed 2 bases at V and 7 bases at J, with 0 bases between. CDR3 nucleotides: TGCGCCAGCAGTGAGAATTCACCCCTCCACTTT. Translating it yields CASSENSPLHF.

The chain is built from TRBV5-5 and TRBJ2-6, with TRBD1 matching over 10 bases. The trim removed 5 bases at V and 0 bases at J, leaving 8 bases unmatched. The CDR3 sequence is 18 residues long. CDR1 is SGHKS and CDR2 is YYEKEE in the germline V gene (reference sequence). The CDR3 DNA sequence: TGTGCCAGCAGTTTCTTGGGACAGGGGCTCTCTGGGGCCAACGTCCTGACTTTC. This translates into CASSFLGQGLSGANVLTF.

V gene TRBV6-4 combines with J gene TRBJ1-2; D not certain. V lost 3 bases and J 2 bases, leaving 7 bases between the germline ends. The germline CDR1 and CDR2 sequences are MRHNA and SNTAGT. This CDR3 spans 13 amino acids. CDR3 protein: CASSEELNYGYTF. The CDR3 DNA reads TGTGCCAGCAGTGAGGAGCTCAACTATGGCTACACCTTC.

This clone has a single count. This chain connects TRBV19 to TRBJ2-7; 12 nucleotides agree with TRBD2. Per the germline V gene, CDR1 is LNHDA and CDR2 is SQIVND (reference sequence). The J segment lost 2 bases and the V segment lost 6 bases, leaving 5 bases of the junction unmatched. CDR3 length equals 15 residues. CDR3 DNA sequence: TGTGCCAGTAGGGTGAGACTAGCGGGGGCCTACGAGCAGTACTTC. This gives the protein CASRVRLAGAYEQYF.

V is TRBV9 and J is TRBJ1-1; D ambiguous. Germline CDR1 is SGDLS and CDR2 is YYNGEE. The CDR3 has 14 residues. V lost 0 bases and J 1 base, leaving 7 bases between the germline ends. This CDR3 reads CASSVELENTEAFF. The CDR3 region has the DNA TGTGCCAGCAGCGTAGAACTAGAGAACACTGAAGCTTTCTTT.

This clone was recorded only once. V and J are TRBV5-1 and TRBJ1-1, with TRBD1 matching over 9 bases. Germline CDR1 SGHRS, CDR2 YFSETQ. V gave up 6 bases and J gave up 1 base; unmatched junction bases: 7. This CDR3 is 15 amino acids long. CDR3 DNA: TGCGCCAGCATCCCCGGGACAGGGAAGAACACTGAAGCTTTCTTT. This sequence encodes CASIPGTGKNTEAFF.

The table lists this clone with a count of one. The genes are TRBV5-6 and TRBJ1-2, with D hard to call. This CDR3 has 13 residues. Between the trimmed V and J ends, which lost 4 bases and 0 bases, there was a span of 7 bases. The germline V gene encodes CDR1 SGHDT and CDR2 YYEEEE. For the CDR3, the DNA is TGTGCCAGCAGCACCACATCTAACTATGGCTACACCTTC. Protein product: CASSTTSNYGYTF.

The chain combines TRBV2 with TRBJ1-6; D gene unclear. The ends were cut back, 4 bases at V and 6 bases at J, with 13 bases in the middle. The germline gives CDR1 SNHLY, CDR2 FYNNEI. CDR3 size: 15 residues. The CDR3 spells CASSGRQNLNSPLHF. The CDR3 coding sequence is TGTGCCAGCAGTGGTCGGCAGAATCTTAATTCACCCCTCCACTTT.

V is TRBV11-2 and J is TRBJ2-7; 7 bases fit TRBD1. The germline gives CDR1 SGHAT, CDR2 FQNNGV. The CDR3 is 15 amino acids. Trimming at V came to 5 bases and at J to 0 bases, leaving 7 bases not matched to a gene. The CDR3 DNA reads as TGTGCCAGCAGCGCCCGGGACAGAAGCTCCTACGAGCAGTACTTC. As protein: CASSARDRSSYEQYF.

As DNA, the CDR3 is TGTGCCAGCAGCTTAGATCGCATTAAAGCTTTCTTT. Translation: CASSLDRIKAFF. This chain uses TRBV7-8 with TRBJ1-1, with unresolved D. V was cut by 1 base and J by 9 bases, with 9 bases left in between. Germline loops: CDR1 SGHVS, CDR2 FQNEAQ. This CDR3 is built from 12 residues.

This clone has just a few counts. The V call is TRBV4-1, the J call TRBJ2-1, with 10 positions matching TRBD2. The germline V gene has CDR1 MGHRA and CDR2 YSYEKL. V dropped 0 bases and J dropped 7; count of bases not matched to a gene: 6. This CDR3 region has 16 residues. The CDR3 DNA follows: TGCGCCAGCAGCCAAGAGGCTAGCGGGAGTGTAAATGAGCAGTTCTTC. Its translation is CASSQEASGSVNEQFF.

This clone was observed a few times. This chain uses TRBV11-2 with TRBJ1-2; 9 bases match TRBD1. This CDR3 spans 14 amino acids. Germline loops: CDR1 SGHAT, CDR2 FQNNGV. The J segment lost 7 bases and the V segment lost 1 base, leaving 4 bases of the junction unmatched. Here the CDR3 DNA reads TGTGCCAGCAGCTTAGGGCCGGACAGGGGTGGCTACACCTTC. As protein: CASSLGPDRGGYTF.

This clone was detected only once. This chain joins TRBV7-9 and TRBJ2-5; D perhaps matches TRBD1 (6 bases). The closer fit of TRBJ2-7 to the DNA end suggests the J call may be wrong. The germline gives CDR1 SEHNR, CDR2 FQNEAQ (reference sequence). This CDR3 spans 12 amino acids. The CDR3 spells CASSSQGYEQYF. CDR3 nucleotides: TGTGCCAGCAGCTCACAGGGCTACGAGCAGTACTTC.

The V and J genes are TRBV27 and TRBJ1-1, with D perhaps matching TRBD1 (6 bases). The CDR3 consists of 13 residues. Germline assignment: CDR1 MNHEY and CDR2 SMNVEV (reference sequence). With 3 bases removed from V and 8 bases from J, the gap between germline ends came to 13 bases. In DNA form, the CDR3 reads TGTGCCAGCAGTTTCCAACAGGGTTTCGAAGCTTTCTTT. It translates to CASSFQQGFEAFF.

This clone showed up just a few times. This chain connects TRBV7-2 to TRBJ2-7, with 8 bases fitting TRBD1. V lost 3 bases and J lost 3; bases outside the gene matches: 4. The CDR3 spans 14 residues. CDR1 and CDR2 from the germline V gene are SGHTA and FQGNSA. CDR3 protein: CASSFTGGGYEQYF. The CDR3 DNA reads TGTGCCAGCAGCTTTACAGGGGGAGGCTACGAGCAGTACTTC.

CDR3: CASRGDRGGRSGNTIYF. CDR3 nucleotides: TGTGCCAGCAGGGGTGACAGGGGCGGCCGCTCTGGAAACACCATATATTTT. The V gene is TRBV28, the J gene TRBJ1-3, with 8 bases lining up with TRBD1. The CDR3 runs to 17 residues. CDR1 is MDHEN, CDR2 SYDVKM, per germline. V lost 6 bases and J lost 0; bases outside the gene matches: 10.

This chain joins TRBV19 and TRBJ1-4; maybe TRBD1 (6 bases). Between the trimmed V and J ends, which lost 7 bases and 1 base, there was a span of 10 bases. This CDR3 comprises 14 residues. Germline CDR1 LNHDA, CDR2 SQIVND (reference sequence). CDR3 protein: CASNPRGTNEKLFF. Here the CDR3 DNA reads TGTGCCAGTAACCCCAGGGGAACTAATGAAAAACTGTTTTTT.

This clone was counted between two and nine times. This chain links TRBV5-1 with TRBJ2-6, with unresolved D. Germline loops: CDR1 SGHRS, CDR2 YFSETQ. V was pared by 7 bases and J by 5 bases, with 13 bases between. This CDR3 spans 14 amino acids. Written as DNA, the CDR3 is TGCGCCAGCGTCCTGACTCCATGGGCCAACGTCCTGACTTTC. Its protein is CASVLTPWANVLTF.

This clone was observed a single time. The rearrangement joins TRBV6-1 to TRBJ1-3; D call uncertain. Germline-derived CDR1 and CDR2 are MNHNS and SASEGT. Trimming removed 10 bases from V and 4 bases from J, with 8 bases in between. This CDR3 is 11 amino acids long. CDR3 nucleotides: TGTGCCACCGCCGGGGGAAACACCATATATTTT. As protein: CATAGGNTIYF.